The 28 T cell receptor beta chains listed next were all sequenced from one sample in a study of ipilimumab plus nivolumab after autologous stem cell transplantation. Libraries were prepared by immunoSEQ multiplex PCR; TCRdb keeps only in-frame clonotypes and omits some of them. The sample has over 80,000 clones; 75% to 85% are singletons. This specimen was PBMCs, taken in a trial of ipilimumab plus nivolumab as post-transplant consolidation. The receptor source for this set is a male donor with diffuse large B-cell lymphoma.

The rearrangement uses TRBV6-1 and TRBJ1-6, with D perhaps matching TRBD1 (5 bases). Trimming shortened V by 5 bases and J by 4 bases, and 12 bases separated the two germline ends. CDR1 and CDR2 (germline): MNHNS, SASEGT. The CDR3 consists of 15 residues. In nucleotides, the CDR3 is TGTGCCAGCAGTAGACAGAAGGAGTATAATTCACCCCTCCACTTT. Translated: CASSRQKEYNSPLHF.

The chain has TRBV6-1 and TRBJ2-7; no definite D call. Trimming removed 9 bases from V and 4 bases from J, with 13 bases in between. CDR1 and CDR2 (germline): MNHNS, SASEGT. The CDR3 is 12 residues long. The CDR3 sequence: CASSLGFYEQYF. The CDR3 coding sequence is TGTGCCAGTTCCTTGGGCTTTTACGAGCAGTACTTC.

The V gene is TRBV9, the J gene TRBJ2-7; a possible D gene is TRBD2 (5 bases). The CDR3 totals 13 residues. With 3 bases removed from V and 6 bases from J, the gap between germline ends came to 13 bases. The germline CDR1 and CDR2 sequences are SGDLS and YYNGEE. The CDR3 here is CASSAGSAGEQYF. The DNA of the CDR3 is TGTGCCAGCAGCGCGGGCAGTGCGGGCGAGCAGTACTTC.

This clone was recorded only once. The gene calls are TRBV27 and TRBJ2-5, with TRBD1 as a possible D gene (5 bases). The CDR3 consists of 13 residues. Germline assignment: CDR1 MNHEY and CDR2 SMNVEV (reference sequence). With 4 bases removed from V and 5 bases from J, the gap between germline ends came to 11 bases. In DNA form, the CDR3 reads TGTGCCAGCAGTTCCCGTTACAGGGAGACCCAGTACTTC. Translated, it gives CASSSRYRETQYF.

The chain uses TRBV15 and TRBJ1-5; D is perhaps TRBD1 (5 bases). V was cut by 0 bases and J by 5 bases, with 14 bases left in between. The CDR3 covers 16 residues. Per the germline V gene, CDR1 is LNHNV and CDR2 is YYDKDF (reference sequence). The CDR3 spells CATSREVPGIYQPQHF. The DNA of the CDR3 is TGTGCCACCAGCAGAGAAGTTCCAGGGATATATCAGCCCCAGCATTTT.

V and J are TRBV7-2 and TRBJ2-1, with D perhaps matching TRBD2 (6 bases). V was shortened by 5 bases and J by 0 bases, with 17 bases between the two germline ends. Per the germline V gene, CDR1 is SGHTA and CDR2 is FQGNSA. This CDR3 comprises 17 residues. The CDR3 region is CASSPGGSESSYNEQFF. CDR3 bases: TGTGCCAGCAGCCCCGGGGGTAGCGAGAGCTCCTACAATGAGCAGTTCTTC.

The chain links TRBV6-4 to TRBJ2-1; 7 bases align to TRBD2. The germline V gene encodes CDR1 MRHNA and CDR2 SNTAGT. The V gene end was trimmed by 6 bases and the J gene end by 5 bases; junction bases not matched to a gene: 4. This CDR3 comprises 13 residues. CDR3 bases: TGTGCCAGCAGCCTTGGACTAGACAATGAGCAGTTCTTC. Its translation is CASSLGLDNEQFF.

The chain joins TRBV7-8 to TRBJ2-2, with D possibly TRBD1 on 6 matching bases. Germline CDR1 SGHVS, CDR2 FQNEAQ. CDR3 length: 16 amino acids. Deletions cut 5 bases from V and 2 bases from J, with 15 bases between. The CDR3 spells CASSLGGTLNTGELFF. Written as DNA, the CDR3 is TGTGCCAGCAGCCTAGGGGGAACTCTAAACACCGGGGAGCTGTTTTTT.

V and J are TRBV5-1 and TRBJ1-6, with a possible D match to TRBD1 (6 bases). Trimming cost V 1 base and J 7 bases, with 9 bases left between them. CDR1 and CDR2 from the germline V gene are SGHRS and YFSETQ. The CDR3 is 14 amino acids. CDR3 sequence (DNA): TGCGCCAGCAGCTTGTGGCAGGGGAATTCACCCCTCCACTTT. Protein: CASSLWQGNSPLHF.

V and J are TRBV2 and TRBJ2-7; 9 bases map to TRBD1. The length of the CDR3 is 14 residues. CDR1 is SNHLY and CDR2 is FYNNEI in the germline V gene. The V gene end was trimmed by 6 bases and the J gene end by 4 bases; junction bases not matched to a gene: 7. CDR3: CASSAGTGTYEQYF. The CDR3 bases are TGTGCCAGCAGCGCCGGGACAGGGACTTACGAGCAGTACTTC.

In its sample, this clone was seen a few times. The chain joins TRBV4-1 to TRBJ1-6; possibly TRBD1 for D (6 bases). Looked up from germline, CDR1 is MGHRA and CDR2 is YSYEKL. Deletions cut 3 bases from V and 0 bases from J, with 9 bases between. The CDR3 is 16 amino acids. In DNA form, the CDR3 reads TGCGCCAGCAGCCAGGGAGGGGGCTCCTATAATTCACCCCTCCACTTT. This translates into CASSQGGGSYNSPLHF.

This chain connects TRBV10-3 to TRBJ2-7; 9 bases map to TRBD1. CDR1 and CDR2 (germline): ENHRY, SYGVKD. CDR3 size: 13 residues. The V and J ends lost 6 bases and 2 bases, in that order; junction bases with no gene match: 2. The DNA of the CDR3 is TGTGCCATCAGCGGGGACAGGGCCTACGAGCAGTACTTC. It encodes CAISGDRAYEQYF.

The chain recombines TRBV6-5 with TRBJ1-6, with 7 bases aligning to TRBD1. The CDR3 length is 15 residues. The V gene end was trimmed by 2 bases and the J gene end by 8 bases; junction bases not matched to a gene: 6. Germline CDR1 is MNHEY and CDR2 is SVGAGI. DNA of the CDR3: TGTGCCAGCAGTTACGACAGGGTGGCGGATTCACCCCTCCACTTT. Amino acids: CASSYDRVADSPLHF.

This clone is a singleton in its sample. This sequence joins TRBV19 and TRBJ1-2; D is unresolved. V was clipped by 4 bases and J by 2 bases, with 2 bases between them. Germline V CDR1 and CDR2: LNHDA, SQIVND (reference sequence). CDR3 size: 11 residues. CDR3 nucleotides: TGTGCCAGTAGTACCAACTATGGCTACACCTTC. Protein sequence: CASSTNYGYTF.

This clone was detected a few times. This chain joins TRBV28 and TRBJ1-5, with TRBD1 matching over 7 bases. There are 15 residues in the CDR3. Germline values: CDR1 MDHEN, CDR2 SYDVKM. With 6 bases clipped from V and 4 bases from J, the junction kept 9 bases outside the gene matches. This CDR3 is CASRIAGTANQPQHF. CDR3 DNA sequence: TGTGCCAGCAGAATCGCCGGGACAGCAAATCAGCCCCAGCATTTT.

V gene TRBV7-6 combines with J gene TRBJ1-3; D is unresolved. Trimming stripped 5 bases from V and 3 bases from J, with 8 bases between. The CDR3 loop spans 13 amino acids. From germline, CDR1 is SGHVS and CDR2 FNYEAQ. Here the CDR3 reads CASSPEGGNTIYF. The CDR3 DNA sequence: TGTGCCAGCAGCCCAGAAGGTGGAAACACCATATATTTT. Variable domain in full (rest from reference TRBV7-6 and TRBJ1-3): GAGVSQSPRYKVTKRGQDVALRCDPISGHVSLYWYRQALGQGPEFLTYFNYEAQQDKSGLPNDRFSAERPEGSISTLTIQRTEQRDSAMYRCASSPEGGNTIYFGEGSWLTVV.

The chain recombines TRBV6-1 with TRBJ2-4; 7 bases line up with TRBD1. This CDR3 is 13 amino acids long. J was trimmed by 6 bases and V by 6 bases; bases with no gene match: 5. Germline V gene sequence: CDR1 MNHNS, CDR2 SASEGT. The DNA of the CDR3 is TGTGCCAGCAGAGCGACAGGGAGAAACATTCAGTACTTC. Translated: CASRATGRNIQYF.

The chain couples TRBV2 to TRBJ2-6; D might be TRBD1 (6 bases). This CDR3 is built from 15 residues. The germline V gene has CDR1 SNHLY and CDR2 FYNNEI. V was cut by 6 bases and J by 5 bases, with 14 bases left in between. The chain's CDR3 is CASSGYRVRANVLTF. In nucleotides, the CDR3 is TGTGCCAGCAGCGGGTACAGGGTCCGGGCCAACGTCCTGACTTTC.

V and J are TRBV28 and TRBJ2-6; 7 bases line up with TRBD2. This CDR3 spans 19 amino acids. Germline V gives CDR1 MDHEN, CDR2 SYDVKM. The V gene end was trimmed by 6 bases and the J gene end by 4 bases; junction bases not matched to a gene: 18. The CDR3 is CASSNWEGKLAGGANVLTF. CDR3 DNA sequence: TGTGCCAGCAGCAATTGGGAGGGAAAGTTGGCTGGGGGGGCCAACGTCCTGACTTTC. The variable domain in full, with the rest retrieved from reference TRBV28 and TRBJ2-6, is DVKVTQSSRYLVKRTGEKVFLECVQDMDHENMFWYRQDPGLGLRLIYFSYDVKMKEKGDIPEGYSVSREKKERFSLILESASTNQTSMYLCASSNWEGKLAGGANVLTFGAGSRLTVL.

This rearrangement joins TRBV9 to TRBJ1-6; D ambiguous. This CDR3 comprises 13 residues. Trimming removed 0 bases from V and 8 bases from J, with 6 bases in between. Germline V gives CDR1 SGDLS, CDR2 YYNGEE. The CDR3 region has the DNA TGTGCCAGCAGCGTAGCGTCGGATTCACCCCTCCACTTT. Its protein product is CASSVASDSPLHF.

This clone is a singleton in its sample. This chain uses TRBV6-5 with TRBJ1-1; the D gene is possibly TRBD1 (6 bases). Trimming took 6 bases from V and 4 from J, leaving 15 bases between them. CDR1 MNHEY and CDR2 SVGAGI come from the germline V gene. CDR3 length: 14 amino acids. The CDR3 DNA sequence: TGTGCCAGCAGACGAGACACGGGGGCCACTGAAGCTTTCTTT. Its translation is CASRRDTGATEAFF.

The genes are TRBV5-1 and TRBJ1-1; a possible D gene is TRBD1 (6 bases). V was pared by 4 bases and J by 4 bases, with 26 bases between. This CDR3 comprises 18 residues. Germline CDR1 and CDR2: SGHRS and YFSETQ. The CDR3 is CASSRLKSDRSVTTEAFF. DNA of the CDR3: TGCGCCAGCAGCCGTCTTAAAAGCGACAGGAGTGTGACCACTGAAGCTTTCTTT.

The gene calls are TRBV7-9 and TRBJ2-7; maybe TRBD1 (5 bases). Germline V gives CDR1 SEHNR, CDR2 FQNEAQ (reference sequence). Trimming removed 1 base at V and 2 bases at J, with 6 bases between. This CDR3 has 13 amino acids. The CDR3 region has the DNA TGTGCCAGCAGCTTAGAGGACACCTACGAGCAGTACTTC. Protein product: CASSLEDTYEQYF.

The V call is TRBV6-6, the J call TRBJ1-2; possibly TRBD1 for D (5 bases). CDR3 size: 13 residues. Germline V lookup: CDR1 MNHNY, CDR2 SVGAGI (reference sequence). V was trimmed by 6 bases and J by 6 bases, leaving 14 bases between them. The CDR3 loop reads CASRPQGGDGYTF. CDR3 DNA sequence: TGTGCCAGCAGGCCGCAGGGTGGAGATGGCTACACCTTC.

The chain carries TRBV6-6 and TRBJ1-6, with no clear D. The V gene's germline CDR1 is MNHNY and CDR2 SVGAGI (reference sequence). Trimming took 6 bases from V and 7 from J, leaving 13 bases between them. The CDR3 runs to 14 residues. The CDR3 DNA sequence: TGTGCCAGCAGGGGTGAAGTTACGAATTCACCCCTCCACTTT. It translates to CASRGEVTNSPLHF.

This clone has more than one count but fewer than ten. The chain uses TRBV5-4 and TRBJ2-5; D gene uncertain. Trimming cost V 1 base and J 2 bases, with 9 bases left between them. The length of the CDR3 is 14 residues. Germline lookup yields CDR1 SGHNT and CDR2 YYREEE (reference sequence). This CDR3 is CASSLKTLQETQYF. The DNA for the CDR3 is TGTGCCAGCAGCTTGAAGACCCTGCAAGAGACCCAGTACTTC.

V and J are TRBV6-1 and TRBJ2-5; D may be TRBD2 (6 bases). CDR1 is MNHNS and CDR2 is SASEGT in the germline V gene. V was cut by 7 bases and J by 1 base, with 13 bases left in between. The CDR3 consists of 14 residues. The DNA for the CDR3 is TGTGCCAGCACTCCCGGGGGAAGCCAAGAGACCCAGTACTTC. This codes for CASTPGGSQETQYF.

The rearrangement links TRBV27 to TRBJ2-3; 9 bases line up with TRBD2. This CDR3 spans 15 amino acids. CDR1 and CDR2 from the germline V gene are MNHEY and SMNVEV (reference sequence). Germline trimming cut 7 bases from V and 3 bases from J; bases unmatched to any gene: 8. The CDR3 loop reads CASTRRRGGTDTQYF. As DNA, the CDR3 is TGTGCCAGCACCCGACGGCGGGGGGGAACAGATACGCAGTATTTT.